This T cell receptor (beta chain) was obtained from a study of technical replicates of blood from four donors. Clones were read by immunoSEQ multiplex PCR, and TCRdb kept only the in-frame ones, dropping some. In the table there are about 70,000 clones, roughly 94% of which are singletons. The sequence came from a human donor in good health. Sequencing was performed on T cells isolated from PBMCs.

CDR3 DNA: TGTGCCAGCAGTTCGACAGGGCTTGAAGCTTTCTTT. It yields the protein CASSSTGLEAFF. The J gene is TRBJ1-1, the V gene TRBV27; 7 nucleotides agree with TRBD1. The CDR3 totals 12 residues. The germline CDR1 and CDR2 sequences are MNHEY and SMNVEV (reference sequence). V was pared by 4 bases and J by 7 bases, with 3 bases of the junction left unmatched.